This T cell receptor beta chain was profiled in a study of T cells in Graves' hyperthyroidism and ophthalmopathy. The CDR3 covers 13 residues. V lost 0 bases and J 1 base, leaving 4 bases between the germline ends. CDR1 and CDR2 (germline): DFQATT, SNEGSKA (reference sequence). Amplified TCR beta CDR3 regions derived from RNA transcripts. Primed by the HTBI set, a first-round RT-PCR was run on the TCR CDR3. TCRdb re-derived calls from the multiplex PCR reads in MiXCR, one entry per CDR3 protein. The table has 96,000 or so distinct CDR3 sequences, under 65% seen once. This clonotype was seen once. Graves' hyperthyroidism showing no ophthalmopathy progression within 18 months was considered stable.

This receptor was identified in a woman aged 40-49 years with Graves' hyperthyroidism. Input material: blood. The chain combines TRBV20-1 with TRBJ1-5; D not certain. The CDR3, as DNA: TGCAGTGCTAGAGAGGGGAGCAATCAGCCCCAGCATTTT. Its translation is CSAREGSNQPQHF.